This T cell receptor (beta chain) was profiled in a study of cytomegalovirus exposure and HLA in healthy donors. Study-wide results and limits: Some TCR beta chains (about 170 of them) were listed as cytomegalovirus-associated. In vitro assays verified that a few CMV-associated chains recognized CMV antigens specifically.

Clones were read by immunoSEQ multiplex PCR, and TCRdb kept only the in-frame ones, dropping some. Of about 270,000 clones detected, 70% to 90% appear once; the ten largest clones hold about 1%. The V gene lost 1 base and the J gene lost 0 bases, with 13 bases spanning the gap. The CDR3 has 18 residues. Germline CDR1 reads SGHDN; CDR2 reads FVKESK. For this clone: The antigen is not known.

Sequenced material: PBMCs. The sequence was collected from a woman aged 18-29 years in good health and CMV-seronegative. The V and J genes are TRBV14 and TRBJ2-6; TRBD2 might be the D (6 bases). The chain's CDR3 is CASSQVLAPSSGANVLTF. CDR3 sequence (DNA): TGTGCCAGCAGCCAAGTTCTAGCGCCCAGCTCTGGGGCCAACGTCCTGACTTTC.